What follows are 5 T cell receptor beta chains derived from one specimen sequenced in a study of control samples from healthy donors and cancer patients. Measured with immunoSEQ multiplex PCR; TCRdb has only the in-frame clones, and not every one. This table has about 130,000 clones, 80% to 95% appearing once. The sample consisted of blood. The receptors were sampled from a man aged 18 to 29 in good health.

The genes are TRBV11-2 and TRBJ2-7; tentatively, D is TRBD1 (5 bases). Germline V CDR1 and CDR2: SGHAT, FQNNGV. The CDR3 runs to 17 residues. V gave up 5 bases and J gave up 5 bases, with 25 bases separating them. CDR3 residues: CASSPRGNWGVGNEQYF. In nucleotides, the CDR3 is TGTGCCAGCAGCCCCCGAGGAAATTGGGGCGTTGGGAACGAGCAGTACTTC.

This chain links TRBV5-3 with TRBJ1-1; no reliable D call. TRBV5-3 is known as an ORF, though its function is uncertain. The ends were cut back, 1 base at V and 11 bases at J, with 18 bases in the middle. The CDR3 sequence is 14 residues long. The CDR3 nucleotides are TGTGCCAGAAGCTTGCCCCCGGAGGATAGAGGGGCTTTCTTT. It translates to CARSLPPEDRGAFF.

The chain uses TRBV7-9 and TRBJ1-3; D is ambiguous. CDR3 size: 13 residues. Per the germline V gene, CDR1 is SEHNR and CDR2 is FQNEAQ (reference sequence). V was trimmed by 1 base and J by 3 bases, leaving 4 bases between them. For the CDR3, the DNA is TGTGCCAGCAGCTTAGTCAGTGGAAACACCATATATTTT. Protein product: CASSLVSGNTIYF.

The gene calls are TRBV29-1 and TRBJ1-2; the D is unclear. Trimming left V 7 bases short and J 2 bases short, with 11 bases between. The CDR3 consists of 12 residues. Germline V gene lookup returns CDR1 SQVTM and CDR2 ANQGSEA. The CDR3 protein is CSAATQNYGYTF. The CDR3 DNA follows: TGCAGCGCCGCGACGCAAAACTATGGCTACACCTTC.

The chain couples TRBV27 to TRBJ1-1, with D uncertain. The CDR3 covers 13 residues. Trimming shortened V by 2 bases and J by 3 bases, and 7 bases separated the two germline ends. Germline-derived CDR1 and CDR2 are MNHEY and SMNVEV (reference sequence). The chain's CDR3 is CASSLQGYTEAFF. CDR3 in DNA: TGTGCCAGCAGTTTACAAGGGTACACTGAAGCTTTCTTT.